The sequence of this T cell receptor (beta chain) was determined in a study of blood T cell repertoires in COVID-19. Study as a whole: Acute-phase and convalescent COVID-19 samples originated in the United States, Italy and Spain. Nucleic acid was either cDNA or gDNA, and it came from T cells, B-cell-depleted T cells, or PBMCs.

The CDR3 consists of 12 residues. V lost 5 bases to trimming and J lost 6 bases, with 10 bases between them. CDR1 and CDR2 (germline): LNHDA, SQIVND (reference sequence). In the study's own analysis: Estimates of nucleated cell counts were drawn from the amplification of reference gene primers. This table comes from immunoSEQ multiplex PCR, and its TCRdb copy is limited to in-frame clones, with some not included. For V, J and clone size, that table is used; D and trimming come from the DNA. The sample includes over 400,000 clones, 86% of them seen just once. The receptor was isolated from a woman aged 25 to 39 with active or convalescent COVID-19. The chain is built from TRBV19 and TRBJ1-1; TRBD1 might be the D (5 bases). Sequencing was done on a sample of peripheral blood. CDR3 DNA: TGTGCCAGTAGTTGGGGCTTGGCTGAAGCTTTCTTT. Amino acid sequence: CASSWGLAEAFF.